The text below deals with one TCR beta chain. The source of the sample is a study of T-cell memory formation after mild COVID-19. V lost 5 bases, J lost 10 bases, and 18 bases lay in between. Per germline, CDR1 SGHTA and CDR2 FQGNSA. This CDR3 contains 14 residues. Each CDR3 protein is one row after TCRdb ran MiXCR on the 5' RACE reads. The sample has under 110,000 distinct CDR3 sequences; approximately 13% are singletons. The sample taken for sequencing was PBMCs or a T cell subset sorted from them (not recorded which). J is TRBJ2-1 and V is TRBV7-2; no definite D call. The source is an adult woman who had mild COVID-19 (a few samples of this study predate the infection). Cell type and time point are not known. The chain's CDR3 is CASSLNLHAEEQFF. In DNA, the CDR3 is TGTGCCAGCAGCCTCAATCTTCATGCGGAAGAGCAGTTCTTC. Using reference TRBV7-2 and TRBJ2-1 for the parts outside the CDR3, the full variable domain is GAGVSQSPSNKVTEKGKDVELRCDPISGHTALYWYRQSLGQGLEFLIYFQGNSAPDKSGLPSDRFSAERTGGSVSTLTIQRTQQEDSAVYLCASSLNLHAEEQFFGPGTRLTVL.